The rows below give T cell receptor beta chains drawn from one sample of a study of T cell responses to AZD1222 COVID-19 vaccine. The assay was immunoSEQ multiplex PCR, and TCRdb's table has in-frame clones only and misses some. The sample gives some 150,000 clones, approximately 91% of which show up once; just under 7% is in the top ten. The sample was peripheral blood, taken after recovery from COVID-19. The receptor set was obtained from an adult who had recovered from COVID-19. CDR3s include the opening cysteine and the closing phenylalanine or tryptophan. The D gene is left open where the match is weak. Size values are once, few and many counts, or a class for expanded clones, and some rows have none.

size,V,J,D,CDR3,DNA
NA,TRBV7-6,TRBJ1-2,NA,CASSPDDTNYGYTF,TGTGCCAGCAGCCCGGACGACACTAACTATGGCTACACCTTC
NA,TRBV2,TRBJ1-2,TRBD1,CASRYLDRGVYGYTF,TGTGCCAGCAGATATCTTGACAGGGGAGTCTATGGCTACACCTTC
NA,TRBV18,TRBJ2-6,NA,CASSPQGSSGANVLTF,TGTGCCAGCTCACCTCAGGGGAGCTCTGGGGCCAACGTCCTGACTTTC
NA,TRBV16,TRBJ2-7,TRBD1,CASSQWDRSYEQYF,TGTGCCAGCAGCCAATGGGACAGGTCCTACGAGCAGTACTTC
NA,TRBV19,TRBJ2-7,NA,CASSVRANSGEQYF,TGTGCCAGTAGTGTCCGGGCCAACTCTGGCGAGCAGTACTTC
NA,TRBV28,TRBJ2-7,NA,CASSLSPGGGSSYEQYF,TGTGCCAGCAGTTTATCCCCTGGAGGGGGGAGCTCCTACGAGCAGTACTTC
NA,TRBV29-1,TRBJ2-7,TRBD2,CSVERAGDEQYF,TGCAGCGTTGAGCGAGCGGGAGACGAGCAGTACTTC
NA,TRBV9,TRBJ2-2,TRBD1,CASSVRQGASTGELFF,TGTGCCAGCAGCGTCCGACAGGGGGCATCGACCGGGGAGCTGTTTTTT
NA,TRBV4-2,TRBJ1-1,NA,CASSQGRGTEAFF,TGTGCCAGCAGCCAAGGTAGGGGCACTGAAGCTTTCTTT
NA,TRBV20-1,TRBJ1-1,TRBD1,CSAHPGQGAFF,TGCAGTGCACACCCGGGACAGGGAGCTTTCTTT
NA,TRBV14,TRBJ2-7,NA,CASSQELRDYEQYF,TGTGCCAGCAGCCAAGAACTCAGGGACTACGAGCAGTACTTC
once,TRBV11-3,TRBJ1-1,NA,CASSFARDTEAFF,TGTGCCAGCAGCTTTGCCAGGGACACTGAAGCTTTCTTT
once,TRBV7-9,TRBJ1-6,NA,CASSRTGAILSPLHF,TGTGCCAGCAGCCGGACCGGCGCTATCCTTTCACCCCTCCACTTT
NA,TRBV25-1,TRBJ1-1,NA,CATQRSGVNTEAFF,TGTGCCACCCAGCGGTCCGGGGTGAACACTGAAGCTTTCTTT
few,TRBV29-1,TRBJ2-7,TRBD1,CSVQGQTYEQYF,TGCAGCGTTCAGGGACAGACCTACGAGCAGTACTTC
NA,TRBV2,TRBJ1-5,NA,CASSEAGPTNQPQHF,TGTGCCAGCAGTGAAGCAGGCCCGACAAATCAGCCCCAGCATTTT
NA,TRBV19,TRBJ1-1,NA,CASGPLDRLNTEAFF,TGTGCCAGTGGCCCTTTGGACAGACTAAACACTGAAGCTTTCTTT
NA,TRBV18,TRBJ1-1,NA,CAGLSSLNTEAFF,TGTGCCGGGCTGAGCAGTTTGAACACTGAAGCTTTCTTT
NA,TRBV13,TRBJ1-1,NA,CASSWKATEAFF,TGTGCCAGCAGCTGGAAAGCCACTGAAGCTTTCTTT
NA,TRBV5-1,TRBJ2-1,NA,CASSPQLSRGLYDEQFF,TGCGCCAGCAGCCCCCAGCTGTCTCGCGGGTTATACGATGAGCAGTTCTTC
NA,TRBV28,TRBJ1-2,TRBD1,CASSLLGTGVGGYTF,TGTGCCAGCAGTTTATTAGGGACAGGGGTGGGTGGCTACACCTTC
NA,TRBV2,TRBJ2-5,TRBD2,CASSGGLAGVKETQYF,TGTGCCAGCAGTGGTGGGCTAGCGGGGGTGAAAGAGACCCAGTACTTC
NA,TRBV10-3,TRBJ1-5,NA,CAISESVRDQPQHF,TGTGCCATCAGTGAGTCTGTTAGGGATCAGCCCCAGCATTTT
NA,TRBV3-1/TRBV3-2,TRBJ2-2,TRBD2,CASSQDRTGLAGVKTGELFF,TGTGCCAGCAGCCAAGATCGTACCGGACTAGCGGGAGTTAAGACCGGGGAGCTGTTTTTT
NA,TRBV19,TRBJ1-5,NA,CATEQGSAQHF,TGTGCCACTGAACAGGGATCGGCCCAGCATTTT
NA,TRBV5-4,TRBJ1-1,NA,CASSLANGNTEAFF,TGTGCCAGCAGCTTGGCCAATGGTAACACTGAAGCTTTCTTT
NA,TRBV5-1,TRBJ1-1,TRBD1,CASSTGQGKNTEAFF,TGCGCCAGCAGCACGGGACAGGGTAAGAACACTGAAGCTTTCTTT
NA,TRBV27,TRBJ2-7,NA,CASTPLRYEQYF,TGTGCCAGCACCCCCCTTAGGTACGAGCAGTACTTC
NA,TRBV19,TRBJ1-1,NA,CASTQSLNTEAFF,TGTGCCAGCACTCAATCATTGAACACTGAAGCTTTCTTT
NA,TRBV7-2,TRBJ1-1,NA,CASSSDPQGEAFF,TGTGCCAGCAGCTCCGACCCACAGGGTGAAGCTTTCTTT
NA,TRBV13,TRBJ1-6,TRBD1,CASSETAGGDSPLHF,TGTGCCAGCAGCGAAACGGCAGGGGGGGATTCACCCCTCCACTTT
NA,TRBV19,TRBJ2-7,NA,CASSIGGYEQYF,TGTGCCAGTAGTATAGGTGGCTACGAGCAGTACTTC
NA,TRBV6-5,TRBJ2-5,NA,CASRPTGEGTQYF,TGTGCCAGCAGGCCCACAGGGGAGGGGACCCAGTACTTC
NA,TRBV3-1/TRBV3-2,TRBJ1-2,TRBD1,CASSQLDRDGYTF,TGTGCCAGCAGCCAACTTGACAGGGATGGCTACACCTTC
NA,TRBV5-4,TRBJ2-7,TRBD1,CASSLPPGTGIYEQYF,TGTGCCAGCAGCTTACCCCCCGGGACAGGGATCTACGAGCAGTACTTC
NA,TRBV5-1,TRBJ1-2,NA,CASSPRSSEDGYTF,TGCGCCAGCAGCCCGCGGTCCTCAGAGGACGGCTACACCTTC
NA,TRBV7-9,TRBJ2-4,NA,CASSPAKNIQYF,TGTGCCAGCAGCCCAGCCAAAAACATTCAGTACTTC
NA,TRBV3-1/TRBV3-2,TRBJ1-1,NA,CASSQYEGNTEAFF,TGTGCCAGCAGCCAATATGAGGGCAACACTGAAGCTTTCTTT
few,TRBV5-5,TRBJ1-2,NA,CASSLTPRDLYTF,TGTGCCAGCAGCCTTACCCCCCGGGATCTGTACACCTTC
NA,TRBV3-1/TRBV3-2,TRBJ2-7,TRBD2,CASSQGASGRGSLSSYEQYF,TGTGCCAGCAGTCAGGGGGCTAGCGGGAGGGGCTCGTTGTCCTCCTACGAGCAGTACTTC
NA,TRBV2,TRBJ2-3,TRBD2,CASSGTSGSTDTQYF,TGTGCCAGCAGTGGGACTAGCGGGAGTACAGATACGCAGTATTTT
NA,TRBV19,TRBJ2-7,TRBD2,CASSMVAGPYEQYF,TGTGCCAGTAGTATGGTAGCGGGACCCTACGAGCAGTACTTC
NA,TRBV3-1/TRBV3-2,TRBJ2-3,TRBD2,CASSQDGSGADTQYF,TGTGCCAGCAGCCAAGATGGTAGCGGGGCAGATACGCAGTATTTT
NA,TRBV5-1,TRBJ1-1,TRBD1,CASSLGDRVGRTEAFF,TGCGCCAGCAGCTTGGGGGACAGAGTGGGTAGAACTGAAGCTTTCTTT
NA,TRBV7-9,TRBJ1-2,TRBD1,CASSRVDRAGYTF,TGTGCCAGCAGCCGGGTGGACAGGGCTGGCTACACCTTC
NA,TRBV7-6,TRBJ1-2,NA,CASSLVGGYTF,TGTGCCAGCAGCTTAGTGGGGGGCTACACCTTC
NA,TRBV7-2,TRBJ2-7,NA,CASSPAGTNYEQYF,TGTGCCAGCAGCCCCGCCGGGACAAATTACGAGCAGTACTTC
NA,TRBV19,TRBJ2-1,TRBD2,CASSIDRETSGKNEQFF,TGTGCCAGTAGTATAGATCGTGAGACTAGCGGGAAGAATGAGCAGTTCTTC
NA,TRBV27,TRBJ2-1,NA,CASSSRRPLNEQFF,TGTGCCAGCAGTTCTCGGAGGCCACTCAATGAGCAGTTCTTC
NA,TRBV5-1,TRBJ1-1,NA,CASTIFGGDTEAFF,TGCGCCAGCACCATCTTCGGAGGGGATACTGAAGCTTTCTTT
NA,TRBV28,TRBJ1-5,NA,CASSFGGRRNQPQHF,TGTGCCAGCAGTTTTGGAGGCAGGAGAAATCAGCCCCAGCATTTT
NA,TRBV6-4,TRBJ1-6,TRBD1,CASSGDSQNSPLHF,TGTGCCAGCAGTGGGGACAGCCAGAATTCACCCCTCCACTTT